Presented here are 27 T cell receptor beta chains from one specimen sequenced in a study of T cells in Graves' hyperthyroidism and ophthalmopathy. Amplification yielded TCR beta CDR3 regions, with RNA transcripts as the source. A first-round RT-PCR of the TCR CDR3 used the HTBI primer set. TCRdb reprocessed the multiplex PCR reads via MiXCR and lists one record per CDR3 protein. The sample contains 400,000 to 500,000 distinct CDR3 sequences, around 15% of which appear only once. The sample comprised blood. Every receptor here comes from a young woman with Graves' hyperthyroidism.

V is TRBV6-4 and J is TRBJ1-1; D remains ambiguous. V gave up 5 bases and J gave up 6 bases, with 16 bases separating them. CDR3 length equals 14 residues. Looked up from germline, CDR1 is MRHNA and CDR2 is SNTAGT. This chain's CDR3 is CASSYTSGGSEAFF. CDR3 sequence (DNA): TGTGCCAGCAGTTACACAAGCGGAGGCTCTGAAGCTTTCTTT.

The V gene is TRBV19, the J gene TRBJ2-7; 8 bases fit TRBD2. V lost 11 bases to trimming and J lost 4 bases; unmatched junction nucleotides: 13. The CDR3 has 14 residues. Germline CDR1 is LNHDA and CDR2 is SQIVND (reference sequence). CDR3 protein: CACQRSGSGYEQYF. In DNA, the CDR3 is TGTGCCTGTCAGAGAAGCGGGAGCGGGTACGAGCAGTACTTC.

This clonotype appeared once. This may arise from a read error, as a much more abundant clone is one base away. CDR3: CASNWRPSYNEQYF. CDR3 sequence (DNA): TGTGCCAGCAACTGGAGGCCATCCTACAATGAGCAGTACTTC. The chain uses TRBV6-1 and TRBJ2-1; possible D gene TRBD2, 5 bases. The last part of the DNA fits TRBJ2-7 better; the J call may be wrong. CDR3 size: 14 residues. Germline CDR1 is MNHNS and CDR2 is SASEGT.

The V and J genes are TRBV5-8 and TRBJ1-1; possible D gene TRBD1, 5 bases. Germline V gene lookup returns CDR1 SGHTS and CDR2 YDEGEE. V lost 1 base, J lost 1 base, and 14 bases lay in between. The CDR3 has 16 amino acids. The CDR3 DNA is TGTGCCAGCAGCTTGTCTCGGGGCGGAGGGAACACTGAAGCTTTCTTT. This sequence encodes CASSLSRGGGNTEAFF. Variable domain in full (rest from reference TRBV5-8 and TRBJ1-1): EAGVTQSPTHLIKTRGQQATLRCSPISGHTSVYWYQQALGLGLQFLLWYDEGEERNRGNFPPRFSGRQFPNYSSELNVNALELEDSALYLCASSLSRGGGNTEAFFGQGTRLTVV.

The chain joins TRBV4-2 to TRBJ1-2, with D perhaps TRBD1 (6 bases). The germline V and J ends were trimmed by 1 base and 10 bases, with 7 bases remaining between them. CDR1 LGHNA and CDR2 YNFKEQ come from the germline V gene. The CDR3 is 11 amino acids. The CDR3 here is CASSQAGAYTF. The CDR3, as DNA: TGTGCCAGCAGCCAAGCAGGGGCCTACACCTTC.

In its sample, this clonotype was seen many times. The gene calls are TRBV7-6 and TRBJ2-3; D is perhaps TRBD1 or TRBD2 (5 bases each). CDR3 size: 16 residues. V lost 1 base to trimming and J lost 4 bases, with 15 bases between them. Germline-derived CDR1 and CDR2 are SGHVS and FNYEAQ. The CDR3 DNA is TGTGCCAGCAGCTTAGTCGGGCGAGGGGTCCCAGATACGCAGTATTTT. Protein product: CASSLVGRGVPDTQYF.

The J gene is TRBJ1-5, the V gene TRBV20-1, with 7 bases identical to TRBD1. The CDR3 has 15 amino acids. The germline CDR1 and CDR2 sequences are DFQATT and SNEGSKA (reference sequence). V shed 2 bases and J 3 bases; nucleotides not matched to a gene: 7. In nucleotides, the CDR3 is TGCAGTGCTAGACCTTTCCAGGGGGTCAATCAGCCCCAGCATTTT. Its protein is CSARPFQGVNQPQHF.

The CDR3 reads CASSYQSAQHF. CDR3 DNA: TGTGCCAGCAGTTACCAGTCAGCCCAGCATTTT. The gene calls are TRBV6-2 or TRBV6-3 and TRBJ1-5; no reliable D call. The CDR3 loop spans 11 amino acids. Germline V CDR1 and CDR2: MNHEY, SVGEGT. V lost 2 bases to trimming and J lost 11 bases, with 7 bases between them.

The gene calls are TRBV20-1 and TRBJ2-7; 7 bases are a match to TRBD1. Unmatched junction bases numbered 6, after V lost 3 bases and J lost 4 bases. The CDR3 runs to 13 residues. Germline V lookup: CDR1 DFQATT, CDR2 SNEGSKA (reference sequence). Written as DNA, the CDR3 is TGCAGTGCTAGCCATGGGACAGCATACGAGCAGTACTTC. It codes for CSASHGTAYEQYF.

The sample holds many counts of this clonotype. The chain carries TRBV11-2 and TRBJ1-2; D is possibly TRBD1 (6 bases). V lost 3 bases and J lost 3, with 14 bases in between. Germline CDR1 reads SGHAT; CDR2 reads FQNNGV. This CDR3 contains 15 residues. The CDR3 spells CASSLFQGSHYGYTF. As DNA, the CDR3 is TGTGCCAGCAGCTTGTTCCAGGGGTCCCACTATGGCTACACCTTC.

The genes are TRBV11-2 and TRBJ1-4, with TRBD1 identical over 7 bases. The junction had 11 bases not matched to a gene; V was cut back by 6 bases and J by 7 bases. CDR3 length equals 15 residues. CDR1 and CDR2 (germline): SGHAT, FQNNGV. DNA for the CDR3: TGTGCCAGCAGTCGAGACAGGGCGTATAGTGAAAAACTGTTTTTT. Residues: CASSRDRAYSEKLFF.

The genes are TRBV6-1 and TRBJ1-2; D is unclear. Looked up from germline, CDR1 is MNHNS and CDR2 is SASEGT. The germline V and J ends were trimmed by 8 bases and 0 bases, with 13 bases remaining between them. CDR3 length: 14 amino acids. CDR3 in DNA: TGTGCCAGCGGAGAACAGCAAACTAACTATGGCTACACCTTC. It is translated as CASGEQQTNYGYTF.

This clonotype was observed at least ten times. V gene TRBV6-1 combines with J gene TRBJ2-3; 8 positions agree with TRBD2. The CDR3 loop spans 13 amino acids. The V gene end was trimmed by 8 bases and the J gene end by 3 bases; junction bases not matched to a gene: 4. CDR1 is MNHNS, CDR2 SASEGT, per germline. The CDR3 reads CASGVAGTDTQYF. The CDR3, as DNA: TGTGCCAGCGGAGTAGCGGGAACAGATACGCAGTATTTT.

This clonotype came up a few times. The chain uses TRBV11-3 and TRBJ2-2; maybe TRBD1 (6 bases). CDR3 length equals 14 residues. Deletions cut 5 bases from V and 4 bases from J, with 11 bases between. Per the germline V gene, CDR1 is SGHNT and CDR2 is YENEEA. CDR3 bases: TGTGCCAGCAGCGCGACAGGCGTCACCGGGGAGCTGTTTTTT. Its translation: CASSATGVTGELFF.

This clonotype was found many times. The V and J genes are TRBV28 and TRBJ1-6; D is possibly TRBD1 (6 bases). The germline V and J ends were trimmed by 6 bases and 9 bases, with 18 bases remaining between them. CDR3 length: 15 amino acids. Germline V gene lookup returns CDR1 MDHEN and CDR2 SYDVKM. This CDR3 is CASRPSGGGASPLHF. CDR3 nucleotides: TGTGCCAGCAGACCTAGTGGGGGGGGGGCTTCACCCCTCCACTTT.

With respect to this clonotype: A read error may explain this, as a much larger clone is one base away. This rearrangement joins TRBV20-1 to TRBJ2-5, with TRBD2 identical over 10 bases. This CDR3 spans 16 amino acids. CDR1 DFQATT and CDR2 SNEGSKA come from the germline V gene (reference sequence). In DNA, the CDR3 is TGCAGTGCCAGAGATGGGGCTAGCGGGAGTTTGGAGACCCAGTACTTC. Translation: CSARDGASGSLETQYF.

This clonotype was seen repeatedly, ten times or more. The chain recombines TRBV20-1 with TRBJ2-7, with TRBD1 as a possible D gene (5 bases). CDR1 and CDR2 (germline): DFQATT, SNEGSKA (reference sequence). Trimming shortened V by 4 bases and J by 2 bases, and 12 bases separated the two germline ends. The CDR3 length is 13 residues. This chain's CDR3 is CSATRTDTYEQYF. DNA of the CDR3: TGCAGTGCTACTCGGACGGACACCTACGAGCAGTACTTC.

This clonotype has only a few counts. The chain links TRBV27 to TRBJ2-2; D not certain. Trimming removed 4 bases from V and 1 base from J, with 10 bases in between. This CDR3 has 15 amino acids. Germline values: CDR1 MNHEY, CDR2 SMNVEV (reference sequence). The CDR3 loop is CASSSGFGNTGELFF. The CDR3 DNA reads as TGTGCCAGCAGTTCGGGCTTTGGGAACACCGGGGAGCTGTTTTTT.

At least ten counts were recorded for this clonotype. This sequence joins TRBV2 and TRBJ1-1, with D perhaps matching TRBD1 (5 bases). The CDR3 loop spans 13 amino acids. The germline gives CDR1 SNHLY, CDR2 FYNNEI. Trimming stripped 5 bases from V and 5 bases from J, with 12 bases between. This CDR3 reads CASSLRVGTEAFF. The CDR3 DNA is TGTGCCAGCAGTCTCAGGGTGGGTACTGAAGCTTTCTTT.

This clonotype was seen many times. This chain connects TRBV6-1 to TRBJ2-5; TRBD2 aligns across 7 bases. CDR1 is MNHNS, CDR2 SASEGT, per germline. CDR3 length equals 14 residues. V lost 2 bases and J lost 7; bases outside the gene matches: 7. This CDR3 is CASSEHDGGGTQYF. The CDR3, as DNA: TGTGCCAGCAGTGAACACGACGGCGGGGGGACCCAGTACTTC.

This clonotype was observed many times. This chain links TRBV29-1 with TRBJ1-5, with TRBD1 as a possible D gene (5 bases). This CDR3 has 14 amino acids. Trimming shortened V by 5 bases and J by 0 bases, and 11 bases separated the two germline ends. Germline CDR1 SQVTM, CDR2 ANQGSEA. CDR3 in amino acids: CSVYDGHSNQPQHF. The CDR3 DNA sequence: TGCAGCGTTTATGACGGACATAGCAATCAGCCCCAGCATTTT. The entire variable domain, with the rest obtained from reference TRBV29-1 and TRBJ1-5, is as follows: SAVISQKPSRDICQRGTSLTIQCQVDSQVTMMFWYRQQPGQSLTLIATANQGSEATYESGFVIDKFPISRPNLTFSTLTVSNMSPEDSSIYLCSVYDGHSNQPQHFGDGTRLSIL.

This clonotype was recorded many times. This chain links TRBV30 with TRBJ1-2, with 7 bases matching TRBD1. After removal of 8 bases from V and 4 bases from J, the junction contained 7 bases not matched to a gene. Germline lookup yields CDR1 GTSNPN and CDR2 SVGIG (reference sequence). CDR3 length: 12 residues. CDR3 sequence reads: CADRASTYGYTF. The CDR3 DNA is TGTGCCGACAGGGCGTCCACCTATGGCTACACCTTC.

V is TRBV18 and J is TRBJ2-7, with 10 bases identical to TRBD1. Germline V lookup: CDR1 KGHSH, CDR2 LQKENI. V shed 6 bases, J shed 1 base, and the junction held 6 bases outside the gene matches. There are 15 residues in the CDR3. In nucleotides, the CDR3 is TGTGCCAGCTCGGGCGGGACAGGGGATTCCTACGAGCAGTACTTC. The encoded protein is CASSGGTGDSYEQYF.

The CDR3 spells CASSFWDRETQYF. In nucleotides, the CDR3 is TGTGCCAGCAGCTTTTGGGACAGAGAGACCCAGTACTTC. The chain has TRBV5-4 and TRBJ2-5; the match to TRBD1 covers 7 bases. The CDR3 sequence is 13 residues long. CDR1 and CDR2 from the germline V gene are SGHNT and YYREEE (reference sequence). Trimming took 2 bases from V and 4 from J; bases not matched to a gene: 2.

This clonotype has at least ten counts. The gene calls are TRBV4-1 and TRBJ2-7; weak D call: TRBD2 (5 bases). The CDR3 length is 18 residues. CDR1 and CDR2 from the germline V gene are MGHRA and YSYEKL. Between the trimmed V and J ends, which lost 1 base and 0 bases, there was a span of 19 bases. CDR3 nucleotides: TGCGCCAGCAGCCAAGGAGGTAGCGCGGCAAGGAGCTCCTACGAGCAGTACTTC. Protein sequence: CASSQGGSAARSSYEQYF.

The J gene is TRBJ1-2, the V gene TRBV13, with D possibly TRBD1 on 6 matching bases. Trimming stripped 0 bases from V and 8 bases from J, with 16 bases between. The germline V gene has CDR1 PRHDT and CDR2 FYEKMQ (reference sequence). This CDR3 has 15 amino acids. CDR3 nucleotide sequence: TGTGCCAGCAGCTTAGGCGACAGGACCTCTGGGGGCTACACCTTC. This sequence encodes CASSLGDRTSGGYTF.

This clonotype has only a few counts. The chain couples TRBV5-1 to TRBJ2-2, with D perhaps TRBD1 (5 bases). The length of the CDR3 is 16 residues. Between the trimmed V and J ends, which lost 9 bases and 4 bases, there was a span of 22 bases. Germline V gene lookup returns CDR1 SGHRS and CDR2 YFSETQ. Here the CDR3 DNA reads TGCGCCACCTCGCGAGTTGGTAGGGGAAGCACCGGGGAGCTGTTTTTT. Translated: CATSRVGRGSTGELFF. Drawing the rest from reference TRBV5-1 and TRBJ2-2, the complete variable domain is KAGVTQTPRYLIKTRGQQVTLSCSPISGHRSVSWYQQTPGQGLQFLFEYFSETQRNKGNFPGRFSGRQFSNSRSEMNVSTLELGDSALYLCATSRVGRGSTGELFFGEGSRLTVL.